These 24 T cell receptor beta chains were sequenced from one sample in a study of blood T cells in healthy people across ages (dated by TCRdb to about 2015). Preparation of the library involved 5' RACE. Sequencing instrument: Illumina HiSeq 2500. A second PCR of roughly 7 to 11 cycles was performed with a sample-barcoded 5' primer and a J-beta primer mix. TCRdb reworked the public reads: Q25 trimming with fastp, MiXCR clone assembly, productive beta chains retained. Rows with a matching CDR3 protein are joined into one entry that keeps the most common DNA and genes. In all, the sample holds around 800,000 distinct CDR3 sequences, and around two fifths of those were seen once. The ten largest make up roughly a fifth of the sample. The material sequenced was blood. These receptors came from a man between 60 and 75 years old in good health.

The chain combines TRBV7-3 with TRBJ2-1; 8 bases fit TRBD2. The DNA end lines up better with TRBJ2-7; the J call may be wrong. The CDR3 loop spans 15 amino acids. CDR1 is SGHTA and CDR2 is FQGTGA in the germline V gene. In nucleotides, the CDR3 is TGTGCCAGCAGCAAAGAGCGGGGGACCTACAATGAGCAGTACTTC. Its translation: CASSKERGTYNEQYF.

This chain connects TRBV15 to TRBJ2-7; D remains ambiguous. In germline, CDR1 is LNHNV, CDR2 YYDKDF (reference sequence). Trimming left V 5 bases short and J 3 bases short, with 11 bases between. The CDR3 loop spans 13 amino acids. The CDR3: CATSQSDLYEQYF. CDR3 nucleotide sequence: TGTGCCACCAGCCAATCCGACCTCTACGAGCAGTACTTC.

This clonotype was detected only a few times. V gene TRBV7-2 combines with J gene TRBJ2-4, with 13 bases fitting TRBD2. Unmatched junction bases numbered 2, after V lost 5 bases and J lost 1 base. The length of the CDR3 is 16 residues. Germline lookup yields CDR1 SGHTA and CDR2 FQGNSA. Here the CDR3 DNA reads TGTGCCAGCAGCATGACTAGCGGGGGGGCCAAAAACATTCAGTACTTC. It specifies CASSMTSGGAKNIQYF.

V usage is TRBV7-9 and J usage is TRBJ2-3, with unresolved D. There are 15 residues in the CDR3. CDR1 SEHNR and CDR2 FQNEAQ come from the germline V gene (reference sequence). With 5 bases removed from V and 0 bases from J, the gap between germline ends came to 12 bases. CDR3 in amino acids: CASSAYPESTDTQYF. The CDR3 nucleotides read TGTGCCAGCAGCGCGTATCCAGAGAGCACAGATACGCAGTATTTT.

The rearrangement joins TRBV7-8 to TRBJ2-2, with TRBD1 as a possible D gene (6 bases). This CDR3 contains 16 residues. Germline-derived CDR1 and CDR2 are SGHVS and FQNEAQ. Trimming stripped 1 base from V and 4 bases from J, with 13 bases between. In nucleotides, the CDR3 is TGTGCCAGCAGCTTAGTACCTGCAGGGGCCACCGGGGAGCTGTTTTTT. This codes for CASSLVPAGATGELFF.

In this sample, this clonotype turned up once. A much more abundant neighbour one base away suggests this may be a read error. V and J are TRBV30 and TRBJ1-6; the D gene is possibly TRBD1 (5 bases). Trimming removed 1 base at V and 5 bases at J, with 9 bases between. This CDR3 contains 14 residues. Germline V gene sequence: CDR1 GTSNPN, CDR2 SVGIG (reference sequence). The CDR3 reads CAWSAWGDNSPLHF. The CDR3 DNA reads as TGTGCCTGGAGTGCGTGGGGCGATAATTCACCCCTCCACTTT.

The table lists this clonotype with a few counts. The CDR3 nucleotides are TGTGCCATCAATTCACCAGGGGGCAATGGCTACACCTTC. It yields the protein CAINSPGGNGYTF. The chain carries TRBV10-3 and TRBJ1-2, with 8 bases aligning to TRBD1. V shed 7 bases and J 6 bases; nucleotides not matched to a gene: 7. CDR1 and CDR2 (germline): ENHRY, SYGVKD. The CDR3 contains 13 residues.

The table lists this clonotype with a few counts. The chain couples TRBV29-1 to TRBJ2-7; D is uncertain. Germline V gene data show CDR1 as SQVTM and CDR2 as ANQGSEA. The CDR3 runs 15 residues. V lost 4 bases and J 0 bases, leaving 16 bases between the germline ends. The CDR3 DNA reads as TGCAGCGTTGTTTCGCGGCAGGTCTACTCCTACGAGCAGTACTTC. As protein: CSVVSRQVYSYEQYF.

This sequence joins TRBV13 and TRBJ2-5; no definite D call. CDR1 and CDR2 from the germline V gene are PRHDT and FYEKMQ (reference sequence). There are 14 residues in the CDR3. Trimming pared 5 bases from V and 5 bases from J, leaving 15 bases between. CDR3 bases: TGTGCCAGCAGCGTCAGACACTTCAAGGAGACCCAGTACTTC. Its translation is CASSVRHFKETQYF.

The genes are TRBV11-2 and TRBJ2-5; 7 bases line up with TRBD2. CDR1 SGHAT and CDR2 FQNNGV come from the germline V gene. The CDR3 consists of 14 residues. V lost 5 bases to trimming and J lost 5 bases; unmatched junction nucleotides: 8. This chain's CDR3 is CASSVSTSYETQYF. The DNA for the CDR3 is TGTGCCAGCAGCGTATCGACTAGCTATGAGACCCAGTACTTC.

This clonotype came up a few times. V gene TRBV12-3 or TRBV12-4 combines with J gene TRBJ2-5; D is perhaps TRBD1 or TRBD2 (5 bases each). The ends were cut back, 5 bases at V and 13 bases at J, with 20 bases in the middle. This CDR3 spans 13 amino acids. The CDR3 bases are TGTGCCAGCAGTATCCTAGAGGGGCGAAGACGGTACTTC. Amino acids: CASSILEGRRRYF.

The gene calls are TRBV7-2 and TRBJ1-4; the D gene is possibly TRBD1 (6 bases). CDR3 length: 15 residues. Germline V gene lookup returns CDR1 SGHTA and CDR2 FQGNSA. V dropped 4 bases and J dropped 5 bases, with 14 bases sitting between them. The DNA for the CDR3 is TGTGCCAGCAGCTCGAGACAGGACCTGAATGAAAAACTGTTTTTT. Its protein is CASSSRQDLNEKLFF.

The chain has TRBV28 and TRBJ2-7, with no clear D. The CDR3 sequence is 13 residues long. Germline assignment: CDR1 MDHEN and CDR2 SYDVKM. V lost 5 bases to trimming and J lost 4 bases, with 12 bases between them. The CDR3 loop is CASSALQLYEQYF. In nucleotides, the CDR3 is TGTGCCAGCAGTGCCCTCCAGCTGTACGAGCAGTACTTC.

V usage is TRBV20-1 and J usage is TRBJ2-1; no definite D call. CDR1 is DFQATT, CDR2 SNEGSKA, per germline (reference sequence). The CDR3 totals 16 residues. Trimming left V 0 bases short and J 8 bases short, with 20 bases between. Written as DNA, the CDR3 is TGCAGTGCTAGAGAATGGAGAAGGGTGTCTGGAGATGAGCAGTTCTTC. As protein: CSAREWRRVSGDEQFF.

The chain carries TRBV29-1 and TRBJ1-2; 9 nucleotides line up with TRBD1. The germline CDR1 and CDR2 sequences are SQVTM and ANQGSEA. J was trimmed by 8 bases and V by 8 bases; bases with no gene match: 6. The CDR3 length is 11 residues. CDR3 amino acids: CSTGTGRGYTF. The CDR3 DNA follows: TGCAGCACCGGGACAGGGAGAGGCTACACCTTC.

The genes are TRBV7-2 and TRBJ2-7, with 14 bases identical to TRBD2. The end of the DNA aligns better with TRBJ2-5, so the J call may be wrong. This CDR3 has 17 amino acids. The germline gives CDR1 SGHTA, CDR2 FQGNSA. For the CDR3, the DNA is TGTGCCAGCAGCCCCAGACTAGCGGGGGGGGGACGGGAGACCCAGTACTTC. Translating gives CASSPRLAGGGRETQYF.

This chain links TRBV28 with TRBJ2-3; TRBD2 matches at 13 bases. The CDR3 runs to 19 residues. Germline V lookup: CDR1 MDHEN, CDR2 SYDVKM. J was trimmed by 1 base and V by 3 bases; bases with no gene match: 10. The CDR3 DNA reads as TGTGCCAGCAGTTTCCCTACTAGCGGGGGGGCCTTAGGCACAGATACGCAGTATTTT. The encoded protein is CASSFPTSGGALGTDTQYF.

V usage is TRBV7-6 and J usage is TRBJ1-4; 8 bases are shared with TRBD1. V dropped 5 bases and J dropped 6; count of bases not matched to a gene: 8. The germline gives CDR1 SGHVS, CDR2 FNYEAQ. The CDR3 is 15 amino acids. This chain's CDR3 is CASSLSRGLDEKLFF. The DNA of the CDR3 is TGTGCCAGCAGCCTCTCCAGGGGGCTTGATGAAAAACTGTTTTTT.

J is TRBJ2-3 and V is TRBV18, with 8 bases fitting TRBD2. V was clipped by 3 bases and J by 3 bases; unmatched bases: 8. Germline values: CDR1 KGHSH, CDR2 LQKENI. There are 16 residues in the CDR3. The CDR3 sequence is CASSPPNPGGTDTQYF. CDR3 DNA: TGTGCCAGCTCACCTCCCAATCCGGGGGGGACAGATACGCAGTATTTT. Using reference TRBV18 and TRBJ2-3 for the parts outside the CDR3, the full variable domain is NAGVMQNPRHLVRRRGQEARLRCSPMKGHSHVYWYRQLPEEGLKFMVYLQKENIIDESGMPKERFSAEFPKEGPSILRIQQVVRGDSAAYFCASSPPNPGGTDTQYFGPGTRLTVL.

This clonotype was recorded at least ten times. This sequence joins TRBV29-1 and TRBJ2-7, with 11 bases matching TRBD1. Trimming removed 7 bases from V and 4 bases from J; junction bases left unmatched: 6. Germline loops: CDR1 SQVTM, CDR2 ANQGSEA. The length of the CDR3 is 13 residues. The DNA of the CDR3 is TGCAGCGGCGCCGGGACAGGGGGTTACGAGCAGTACTTC. It translates to CSGAGTGGYEQYF.

The rearrangement uses TRBV27 and TRBJ2-1; D might be TRBD2 (7 bases). Germline V gene lookup returns CDR1 MNHEY and CDR2 SMNVEV (reference sequence). CDR3 length: 14 residues. V gave up 3 bases and J gave up 5 bases, with 11 bases separating them. The CDR3 DNA sequence: TGTGCCAGCAGTTTTCGGGGGGCCAACAATGAGCAGTTCTTC. Translating gives CASSFRGANNEQFF.

The rearrangement links TRBV4-1 to TRBJ1-1; D is unresolved. This CDR3 spans 15 amino acids. Trimming stripped 0 bases from V and 10 bases from J, with 18 bases between. Germline assignment: CDR1 MGHRA and CDR2 YSYEKL. The CDR3 DNA is TGCGCCAGCAGCCAAGATACGTCTGCTACCTGCGGAGCTTTCTTT. Translation gives CASSQDTSATCGAFF.

V usage is TRBV14 and J usage is TRBJ2-7; TRBD2 matches at 9 bases. V was clipped by 4 bases and J by 7 bases; unmatched bases: 8. The germline CDR1 and CDR2 sequences are SGHDN and FVKESK. The CDR3 consists of 14 residues. CDR3 residues: CASSPPGLAGEQYF. CDR3 DNA sequence: TGTGCCAGCAGCCCGCCGGGGCTAGCGGGGGAGCAGTACTTC.

This rearrangement joins TRBV7-8 to TRBJ1-1, with D perhaps matching TRBD1 (6 bases). The CDR3 sequence is 13 residues long. V gave up 8 bases and J gave up 3 bases, with 13 bases separating them. Germline V gives CDR1 SGHVS, CDR2 FQNEAQ. CDR3 amino acids: CASLVQGHTEAFF. DNA for the CDR3: TGTGCCAGCCTCGTACAGGGCCACACTGAAGCTTTCTTT.